The 22 T cell receptor beta chains presented below share a single source sample, sequenced in a study of blood T cell repertoires in COVID-19. Measured with immunoSEQ multiplex PCR; TCRdb has only the in-frame clones, and not every one. The sample yields 200,000 to 250,000 clones, over 80% seen once. The sample consisted of PBMCs or T cells enriched from blood (not recorded which). Every receptor here comes from a man between 45 and 60 years old who had been exposed to COVID-19.

The chain employs TRBV27 and TRBJ2-3; D is undetermined. Germline lookup yields CDR1 MNHEY and CDR2 SMNVEV (reference sequence). The V and J ends lost 2 bases and 2 bases respectively, with 11 bases between them. CDR3 length equals 15 residues. CDR3 region: CASSLLSVTTDTQYF. Written as DNA, the CDR3 is TGTGCCAGCAGTTTACTGTCAGTAACCACAGATACGCAGTATTTT.

The chain carries TRBV6-2 or TRBV6-3 and TRBJ1-1; unclear D gene. The V and J ends lost 4 bases and 0 bases respectively, with 12 bases between them. Germline values: CDR1 MNHEY, CDR2 SVGEGT. The CDR3 consists of 15 residues. The DNA for the CDR3 is TGTGCCAGCAGTTTCCCCAGAGCGATGAACACTGAAGCTTTCTTT. Translation: CASSFPRAMNTEAFF.

As to this clone: Other nucleotide sequences from this sample produce the same CDR3. This chain uses TRBV5-1 with TRBJ2-3, with 7 bases fitting TRBD2. CDR3 length: 14 amino acids. Per the germline V gene, CDR1 is SGHRS and CDR2 is YFSETQ. V was clipped by 3 bases and J by 3 bases; unmatched bases: 4. CDR3 sequence (DNA): TGCGCCAGCAGCTCGGGCGGGGGAACAGATACGCAGTATTTT. Amino acids: CASSSGGGTDTQYF.

This sequence joins TRBV11-2 and TRBJ1-1; D not certain. CDR3 length equals 13 residues. CDR1 SGHAT and CDR2 FQNNGV come from the germline V gene. Deletions cut 1 base from V and 7 bases from J, with 10 bases between. Written as DNA, the CDR3 is TGTGCCAGCAGCTTAGGAGACCAGCGTGAAGCTTTCTTT. This gives the protein CASSLGDQREAFF.

This chain joins TRBV2 and TRBJ1-5; the D is unclear. Germline-derived CDR1 and CDR2 are SNHLY and FYNNEI. The length of the CDR3 is 12 residues. V lost 4 bases and J lost 4, with 5 bases in between. The CDR3 DNA follows: TGTGCCAGCAGTGTGAGGAATCAGCCCCAGCATTTT. Protein sequence: CASSVRNQPQHF.

J is TRBJ1-6 and V is TRBV10-3, with D perhaps matching TRBD1 (5 bases). This CDR3 region has 13 residues. Looked up from germline, CDR1 is ENHRY and CDR2 is SYGVKD. The V gene lost 6 bases and the J gene lost 7 bases, with 10 bases spanning the gap. The CDR3 DNA sequence: TGTGCCATCAGGGGGCAGGTGAATTCACCCCTCCACTTT. Protein: CAIRGQVNSPLHF.

The chain couples TRBV15 to TRBJ1-5; D perhaps matches TRBD1 (5 bases). From germline, CDR1 is LNHNV and CDR2 YYDKDF (reference sequence). Trimming stripped 3 bases from V and 1 base from J, with 13 bases between. The length of the CDR3 is 16 residues. In DNA form, the CDR3 reads TGTGCCACCAGCAGCCGGGGGGGGTACAGCAATCAGCCCCAGCATTTT. Protein: CATSSRGGYSNQPQHF.

The rearrangement joins TRBV5-4 to TRBJ2-7; no clear D gene. V was clipped by 0 bases and J by 2 bases, with 9 bases between them. This CDR3 contains 14 residues. Germline CDR1 reads SGHNT; CDR2 reads YYREEE (reference sequence). CDR3 sequence (DNA): TGTGCCAGCAGCTTGGGAGTGACACCCTACGAGCAGTACGTC. This gives the protein CASSLGVTPYEQYV.

V usage is TRBV5-6 and J usage is TRBJ1-6; 8 bases agree with TRBD1. The CDR3 runs 14 residues. From germline, CDR1 is SGHDT and CDR2 YYEEEE. The trim removed 3 bases at V and 10 bases at J, leaving 6 bases unmatched. CDR3 DNA sequence: TGTGCCAGCAGCTCAGGACAGGGCGGCTCACCCCTCCACTTT. Encoded protein: CASSSGQGGSPLHF.

The V gene is TRBV2, the J gene TRBJ2-7; D possibly corresponds to TRBD1 (5 bases). Trimming shortened V by 5 bases and J by 4 bases, and 12 bases separated the two germline ends. This CDR3 region has 13 residues. The germline V gene has CDR1 SNHLY and CDR2 FYNNEI. The CDR3 reads CASSFGRVYEQYF. CDR3 nucleotide sequence: TGTGCCAGCAGTTTTGGCAGGGTGTACGAGCAGTACTTC.

CDR3 region: CASSFGEPNQPQHF. CDR3 DNA sequence: TGTGCCAGCAGCTTCGGGGAGCCCAATCAGCCCCAGCATTTT. The chain has TRBV11-2 and TRBJ1-5, with no clear D. V was trimmed by 3 bases and J by 3 bases, leaving 9 bases between them. In germline, CDR1 is SGHAT, CDR2 FQNNGV. The CDR3 is 14 amino acids.

The V and J genes are TRBV27 and TRBJ1-5; 7 nucleotides agree with TRBD1. This CDR3 spans 15 amino acids. Germline loops: CDR1 MNHEY, CDR2 SMNVEV (reference sequence). V was pared by 3 bases and J by 2 bases, with 4 bases of the junction left unmatched. The CDR3 bases are TGTGCCAGCAGTTTGACAGGGTTTGGCAATCAGCCCCAGCATTTT. Translated: CASSLTGFGNQPQHF.

V gene TRBV5-8 combines with J gene TRBJ1-2; the D is unclear. Trimming stripped 1 base from V and 4 bases from J, with 8 bases between. Germline-derived CDR1 and CDR2 are SGHTS and YDEGEE. CDR3 length equals 13 residues. The CDR3 bases are TGTGCCAGCAGCTTGCGGGTTCCCTATGGCTACACCTTC. This encodes CASSLRVPYGYTF.

The chain carries TRBV2 and TRBJ1-4; D perhaps matches TRBD1 (6 bases). The germline V gene encodes CDR1 SNHLY and CDR2 FYNNEI. This CDR3 has 14 residues. V dropped 7 bases and J dropped 8 bases, with 17 bases sitting between them. CDR3 coding DNA: TGTGCCAGCAATCAACAGGGATTTGGGGAAAAACTGTTTTTT. Its protein product is CASNQQGFGEKLFF. Based on the CDR3 plus reference TRBV2 and TRBJ1-4, the full variable domain is EPEVTQTPSHQVTQMGQEVILRCVPISNHLYFYWYRQILGQKVEFLVSFYNNEISEKSEIFDDQFSVERPDGSNFTLKIRSTKLEDSAMYFCASNQQGFGEKLFFGSGTQLSVL.

This chain connects TRBV7-9 to TRBJ2-1, with TRBD2 matching 11 bases. The CDR3 has 17 residues. The germline V gene encodes CDR1 SEHNR and CDR2 FQNEAQ (reference sequence). V lost 2 bases and J lost 3; bases outside the gene matches: 6. This CDR3 is CASSLFTSGSRYNEQFF. In DNA form, the CDR3 reads TGTGCCAGCAGCTTATTTACTAGCGGGAGTCGCTACAATGAGCAGTTCTTC. The whole variable domain, filled in from reference TRBV7-9 and TRBJ2-1, reads DTGVSQNPRHKITKRGQNVTFRCDPISEHNRLYWYRQTLGQGPEFLTYFQNEAQLEKSRLLSDRFSAERPKGSFSTLEIQRTEQGDSAMYLCASSLFTSGSRYNEQFFGPGTRLTVL.

The genes are TRBV6-5 and TRBJ1-4; TRBD1 agrees at 7 bases. Looked up from germline, CDR1 is MNHEY and CDR2 is SVGAGI. This CDR3 spans 15 amino acids. V gave up 5 bases and J gave up 8 bases; unmatched junction bases: 11. CDR3 sequence: CASSPDRDRYEKLFF. In DNA, the CDR3 is TGTGCCAGCAGTCCTGACAGGGATCGGTACGAAAAACTGTTTTTT.

The chain is built from TRBV9 and TRBJ2-5, with D maybe TRBD2 (6 bases). Trimming took off 3 bases at V and 5 bases at J, with 11 bases between the two ends. Germline V lookup: CDR1 SGDLS, CDR2 YYNGEE. The CDR3 has 13 amino acids. CDR3 bases: TGTGCCAGCAGCGCGGGGGTAACCGAGACCCAGTACTTC. Its translation: CASSAGVTETQYF.

The V gene is TRBV7-9, the J gene TRBJ1-2; TRBD1 is a possible D gene (5 bases). Looked up from germline, CDR1 is SEHNR and CDR2 is FQNEAQ (reference sequence). The CDR3 contains 14 residues. Trimming took off 5 bases at V and 2 bases at J, with 12 bases between the two ends. The DNA for the CDR3 is TGTGCCAGCAGCCTGGGGCAGGGAAACTATGGCTACACCTTC. Translated: CASSLGQGNYGYTF.

CDR3 region: CASSFRSAGGKAGTQYF. The CDR3 coding sequence is TGCGCCAGCAGCTTCCGATCAGCGGGAGGCAAGGCCGGGACCCAGTACTTC. The chain couples TRBV5-1 to TRBJ2-5, with 9 bases fitting TRBD2. V trimming: 2 bases; J trimming: 7 bases; junction bases outside the gene matches: 15. Germline CDR1 and CDR2: SGHRS and YFSETQ. The CDR3 is 17 amino acids.

V gene TRBV27 combines with J gene TRBJ1-2; 8 bases are shared with TRBD1. Germline loops: CDR1 MNHEY, CDR2 SMNVEV (reference sequence). The V gene end was trimmed by 1 base and the J gene end by 5 bases; junction bases not matched to a gene: 6. The CDR3 is made up of 15 amino acids. The CDR3, as DNA: TGTGCCAGCAGTTTATTTAACAGGGGGGAATATGGCTACACCTTC. This translates into CASSLFNRGEYGYTF.

This rearrangement joins TRBV5-1 to TRBJ1-2; weak D call: TRBD1 (6 bases). Germline CDR1 is SGHRS and CDR2 is YFSETQ. The V gene lost 0 bases and the J gene lost 5 bases, with 14 bases spanning the gap. CDR3 size: 15 residues. DNA of the CDR3: TGCGCCAGCAGCTTGGATTCCGGTCAGGGGTATGGCTACACCTTC. Its protein is CASSLDSGQGYGYTF.

The V and J genes are TRBV3-1 (or the pseudogene TRBV3-2) and TRBJ1-1; D is undetermined. Per germline, CDR1 LGHDT and CDR2 YNNKEL (reference sequence). The CDR3 contains 16 residues. V was cut by 4 bases and J by 0 bases, with 15 bases left in between. CDR3 sequence (DNA): TGTGCCAGCAGCCGAATTAGTAACGCCTTGAACACTGAAGCTTTCTTT. This encodes CASSRISNALNTEAFF.